This TCR beta chain was retrieved from a study of siplizumab effects on memory and regulatory T cells. The repertoire was sequenced with immunoSEQ multiplex PCR; TCRdb's copy has only in-frame clones and lacks some. The sample holds about 100,000 clones; roughly 91% are singletons and the top ten take approximately 12%. The CDR3 covers 14 residues. V dropped 0 bases and J dropped 3 bases, with 8 bases sitting between them. The germline CDR1 and CDR2 sequences are SEHNR and FQNEAQ (reference sequence). The chain carries TRBV7-9 and TRBJ1-1; D perhaps matches TRBD1 (5 bases). The sample taken for sequencing was non-Treg CD4+ T cells sorted from blood. The source of this sequence is a human donor in good health. CDR3 in DNA: TGTGCCAGCAGCTTAGCGTTGACAGACACTGAAGCTTTCTTT. It specifies CASSLALTDTEAFF.